This TCR beta chain was recovered during a study of blood T cell repertoires in COVID-19. The CDR3 extends over 13 amino acids. Germline V gene lookup returns CDR1 MDHEN and CDR2 SYDVKM. Unmatched junction bases numbered 7, after V lost 10 bases and J lost 2 bases. Profiled with immunoSEQ multiplex PCR; TCRdb holds only in-frame clones, not every one. The sample lists approximately 30,000 clones; over 75% were seen once. The sequence was obtained from a human donor with active COVID-19. The donor label of this sample is uncertain. The rearrangement links TRBV28 to TRBJ1-2; 7 bases map to TRBD1. The specimen sequenced was peripheral blood. The CDR3: CATLGQLNYGYTF. The DNA for the CDR3 is TGTGCCACCCTGGGACAGTTGAACTATGGCTACACCTTC.